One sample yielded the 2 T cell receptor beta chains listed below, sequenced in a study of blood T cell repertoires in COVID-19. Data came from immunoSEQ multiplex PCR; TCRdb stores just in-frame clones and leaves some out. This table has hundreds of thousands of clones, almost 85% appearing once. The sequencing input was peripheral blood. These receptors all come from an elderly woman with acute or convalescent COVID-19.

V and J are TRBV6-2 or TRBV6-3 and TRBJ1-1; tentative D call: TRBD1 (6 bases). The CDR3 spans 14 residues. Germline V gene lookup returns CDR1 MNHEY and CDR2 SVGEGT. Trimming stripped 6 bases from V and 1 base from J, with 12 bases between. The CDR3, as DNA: TGTGCCAGCAGCAACGGACAGAAGAACACTGAAGCTTTCTTT. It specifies CASSNGQKNTEAFF.

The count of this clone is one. The CDR3 is CASSYSRGMNTEAFF. The CDR3 DNA sequence: TGTGCCAGCAGTTACTCTCGGGGGATGAACACTGAAGCTTTCTTT. The V gene is TRBV6-5, the J gene TRBJ1-1, with D possibly matching TRBD1 (5 bases). The length of the CDR3 is 15 residues. V was trimmed by 0 bases and J by 0 bases, leaving 8 bases between them. The germline CDR1 and CDR2 sequences are MNHEY and SVGAGI.